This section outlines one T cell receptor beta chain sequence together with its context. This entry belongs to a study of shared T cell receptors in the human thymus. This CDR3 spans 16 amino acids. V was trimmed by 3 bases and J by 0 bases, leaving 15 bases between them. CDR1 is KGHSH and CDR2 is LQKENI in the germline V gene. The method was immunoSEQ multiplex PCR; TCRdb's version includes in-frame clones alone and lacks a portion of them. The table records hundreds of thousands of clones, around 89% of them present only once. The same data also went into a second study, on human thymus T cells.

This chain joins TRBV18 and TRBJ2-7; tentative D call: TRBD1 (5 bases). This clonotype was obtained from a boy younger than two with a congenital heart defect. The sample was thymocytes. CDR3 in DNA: TGTGCCAGCTCACCGCCACAGGTGAAACACTCCTACGAGCAGTACTTC. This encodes CASSPPQVKHSYEQYF.